Below, 4 T cell receptor beta chains from the same sample are listed, as sequenced in a study of radiation and T cells in renal cell carcinoma. Noted time point: blood 2 weeks post-SBRT. The treatment here: 15 Gy SBRT to primary tumor, nephrectomy 4 weeks later. Profiled with immunoSEQ multiplex PCR; TCRdb holds only in-frame clones, not every one. The data contain around 86,000 clones, approximately 86% of them singletons. The specimen was blood, collected from a patient whose treatment included radiotherapy and nephrectomy. The receptors stem from a woman aged 45-59 years with renal cell carcinoma.

The J gene is TRBJ2-5, the V gene TRBV5-1, with TRBD1 identical over 7 bases. The CDR3 is 15 residues long. Germline-derived CDR1 and CDR2 are SGHRS and YFSETQ. V gave up 4 bases and J gave up 2 bases; unmatched junction bases: 8. CDR3 bases: TGCGCCAGCAGCCAAAGGGACAGCCTACAAGAGACCCAGTACTTC. Translation gives CASSQRDSLQETQYF. Filled out from reference TRBV5-1 and TRBJ2-5, the complete variable domain reads KAGVTQTPRYLIKTRGQQVTLSCSPISGHRSVSWYQQTPGQGLQFLFEYFSETQRNKGNFPGRFSGRQFSNSRSEMNVSTLELGDSALYLCASSQRDSLQETQYFGPGTRLLVL.

This clone appeared once. The chain carries TRBV18 and TRBJ2-1; TRBD2 agrees at 10 bases. The germline V gene encodes CDR1 KGHSH and CDR2 LQKENI. The ends lost 0 bases at V and 6 bases at J; junction bases unmatched: 2. The CDR3 spans 15 residues. CDR3 DNA: TGTGCCAGCTCACCACCGGCTAGCGGGAGCAATGAGCAGTTCTTC. Protein product: CASSPPASGSNEQFF.

The chain joins TRBV19 to TRBJ1-1; D gene uncertain. CDR3 size: 15 residues. Germline V gives CDR1 LNHDA, CDR2 SQIVND (reference sequence). V lost 3 bases and J lost 1, with 12 bases in between. CDR3 DNA: TGTGCCAGTAGTATTTCCCCAGAAAAGAACACTGAAGCTTTCTTT. Residues: CASSISPEKNTEAFF.

V gene TRBV19 combines with J gene TRBJ1-2; D is possibly TRBD1 (5 bases). Germline V gene data show CDR1 as LNHDA and CDR2 as SQIVND (reference sequence). This CDR3 spans 15 amino acids. Trimming left V 5 bases short and J 8 bases short, with 21 bases between. CDR3 DNA: TGTGCCAGTAGTGCCACAACCGGAGGGGTTGGCGGCTACACCTTC. Its protein is CASSATTGGVGGYTF.